This T cell receptor (beta chain) comes out of a study of T cell responses to AZD1222 COVID-19 vaccine. The wider study: Investigators merged groups given second doses at roughly 4 or roughly 12 weeks.

As to this clone: As yet, its antigen is unknown.

Profiling relied on immunoSEQ multiplex PCR, and the TCRdb table lists in-frame clones only, not all of them. This table holds some 120,000 clones, approximately 87% found once. The CDR3 runs to 18 residues. Unmatched junction bases numbered 14, after V lost 1 base and J lost 1 base. Germline V CDR1 and CDR2: SGHRS, YFSETQ. Study results and caveats: Repertoire sampling was restricted to post-peak T cell response timepoints. White British donors predominated, females outnumbered males, and clonal diversity was possibly underestimated. In the spike-specific TCR repertoire, nearly half reportedly target unmutated variant regions.

This specimen was peripheral blood, taken on day 0 of AZD1222 vaccination. The chain uses TRBV5-1 and TRBJ2-7; 7 nucleotides align to TRBD2. The sequence was obtained from an adult in good health. CDR3 sequence reads: CASSLRSGTGRASYEQYF. DNA of the CDR3: TGCGCCAGCAGCTTGAGAAGCGGGACGGGCCGGGCGTCCTACGAGCAGTACTTC. The whole variable domain, filled in from reference TRBV5-1 and TRBJ2-7, reads KAGVTQTPRYLIKTRGQQVTLSCSPISGHRSVSWYQQTPGQGLQFLFEYFSETQRNKGNFPGRFSGRQFSNSRSEMNVSTLELGDSALYLCASSLRSGTGRASYEQYFGPGTRLTVT.